Given below is one TCR beta chain in context. This specimen belongs to a study of blood T cell repertoires in COVID-19. Looking at the study overall: The United States, Italy and Spain provided the acute and convalescent COVID-19 samples. In each case, the material was cDNA or gDNA derived from T cells, B-cell-depleted T cells, or PBMCs.

V lost 2 bases to trimming and J lost 2 bases, with 13 bases between them. This CDR3 has 15 amino acids. Germline V lookup: CDR1 SGHKS, CDR2 YYEKEE (reference sequence). Authors' data handling: By means of reference gene primer amplification, nucleated cell counts were estimated. Clones were read by immunoSEQ multiplex PCR, and TCRdb kept only the in-frame ones, dropping some. For V, J and clone size, that table is used; D and trimming come from the DNA. The sample consists of about 62,000 clones, roughly 80% of them appearing once. The V call is TRBV5-5, the J call TRBJ1-2; D is perhaps TRBD1 (6 bases). Sequenced input: peripheral blood. The receptor's source is a woman aged 45-60 years with active or convalescent COVID-19. The CDR3 spells CASSFTGNTNYGYTF. Written as DNA, the CDR3 is TGTGCCAGCAGCTTTACAGGGAATACCAACTATGGCTACACCTTC.